This is a list of T cell receptor beta chains from one sample in a study of technical replicates of blood from a few donors. Sequencing was performed with immunoSEQ multiplex PCR; in TCRdb, only in-frame clones are kept and a portion is missing. Here the sample spans tens of thousands of clones, 91% being singletons. Material for sequencing was T cells isolated from PBMCs. These receptors all come from a human donor in good health. The CDR3 runs from the conserved cysteine through the conserved F or W. The D gene is left open where the match is weak. Expanded clones get a size class; other rows say once, few or many, or leave the size out.

D	V	J	size	CDR3	DNA
-	TRBV14	TRBJ1-4	once	CASSQDFLNEKLFF	TGTGCCAGCAGCCAAGATTTCCTAAATGAAAAACTGTTTTTT
-	TRBV7-9	TRBJ2-5	-	CASSERSGHQATQYF	TGTGCCAGCAGCGAACGCTCGGGACACCAAGCGACCCAGTACTTC
TRBD2	TRBV11-3	TRBJ2-3	-	CASSSRTSISTDTQYF	TGTGCCAGCAGCTCTAGGACTAGCATTAGCACAGATACGCAGTATTTT
-	TRBV7-7	TRBJ2-4	-	CASSLIVQRASNLAKNIQYF	TGTGCTAGCAGCTTAATAGTCCAGCGGGCCTCGAATCTAGCCAAAAACATTCAGTACTTC
TRBD2	TRBV19	TRBJ2-4	-	CASSIMTAGLGKNIQYF	TGTGCCAGTAGTATTATGACGGCGGGACTAGGCAAAAACATTCAGTACTTC
TRBD1	TRBV29-1	TRBJ2-7	-	CSGGGTGGREQYF	TGCAGCGGGGGGGGGACAGGGGGCCGTGAGCAGTACTTC
-	TRBV15	TRBJ2-7	-	CATSTDSHEQYF	TGTGCCACCAGCACGGACAGCCACGAGCAGTACTTC
TRBD2	TRBV9	TRBJ2-7	-	CASSLEGLAGNEQYF	TGTGCCAGCAGCTTGGAGGGACTAGCGGGTAACGAGCAGTACTTC
TRBD1	TRBV6-6	TRBJ1-1	-	CASSYGDRVATEAFF	TGTGCCAGCAGTTACGGAGACAGGGTAGCCACTGAAGCTTTCTTT
TRBD2	TRBV27	TRBJ2-3	-	CASSLLASGVYTDTQYF	TGTGCCAGCAGTTTACTAGCTAGCGGGGTATACACAGATACGCAGTATTTT
TRBD2	TRBV4-3	TRBJ2-1	-	CASSHEGLALSEQFF	TGCGCCAGCAGCCATGAGGGACTAGCTCTTTCCGAGCAGTTCTTC
TRBD2	TRBV11-2	TRBJ2-1	-	CASSGTSRYNEQFF	TGTGCCAGCTCCGGGACTAGCAGATACAATGAGCAGTTCTTC